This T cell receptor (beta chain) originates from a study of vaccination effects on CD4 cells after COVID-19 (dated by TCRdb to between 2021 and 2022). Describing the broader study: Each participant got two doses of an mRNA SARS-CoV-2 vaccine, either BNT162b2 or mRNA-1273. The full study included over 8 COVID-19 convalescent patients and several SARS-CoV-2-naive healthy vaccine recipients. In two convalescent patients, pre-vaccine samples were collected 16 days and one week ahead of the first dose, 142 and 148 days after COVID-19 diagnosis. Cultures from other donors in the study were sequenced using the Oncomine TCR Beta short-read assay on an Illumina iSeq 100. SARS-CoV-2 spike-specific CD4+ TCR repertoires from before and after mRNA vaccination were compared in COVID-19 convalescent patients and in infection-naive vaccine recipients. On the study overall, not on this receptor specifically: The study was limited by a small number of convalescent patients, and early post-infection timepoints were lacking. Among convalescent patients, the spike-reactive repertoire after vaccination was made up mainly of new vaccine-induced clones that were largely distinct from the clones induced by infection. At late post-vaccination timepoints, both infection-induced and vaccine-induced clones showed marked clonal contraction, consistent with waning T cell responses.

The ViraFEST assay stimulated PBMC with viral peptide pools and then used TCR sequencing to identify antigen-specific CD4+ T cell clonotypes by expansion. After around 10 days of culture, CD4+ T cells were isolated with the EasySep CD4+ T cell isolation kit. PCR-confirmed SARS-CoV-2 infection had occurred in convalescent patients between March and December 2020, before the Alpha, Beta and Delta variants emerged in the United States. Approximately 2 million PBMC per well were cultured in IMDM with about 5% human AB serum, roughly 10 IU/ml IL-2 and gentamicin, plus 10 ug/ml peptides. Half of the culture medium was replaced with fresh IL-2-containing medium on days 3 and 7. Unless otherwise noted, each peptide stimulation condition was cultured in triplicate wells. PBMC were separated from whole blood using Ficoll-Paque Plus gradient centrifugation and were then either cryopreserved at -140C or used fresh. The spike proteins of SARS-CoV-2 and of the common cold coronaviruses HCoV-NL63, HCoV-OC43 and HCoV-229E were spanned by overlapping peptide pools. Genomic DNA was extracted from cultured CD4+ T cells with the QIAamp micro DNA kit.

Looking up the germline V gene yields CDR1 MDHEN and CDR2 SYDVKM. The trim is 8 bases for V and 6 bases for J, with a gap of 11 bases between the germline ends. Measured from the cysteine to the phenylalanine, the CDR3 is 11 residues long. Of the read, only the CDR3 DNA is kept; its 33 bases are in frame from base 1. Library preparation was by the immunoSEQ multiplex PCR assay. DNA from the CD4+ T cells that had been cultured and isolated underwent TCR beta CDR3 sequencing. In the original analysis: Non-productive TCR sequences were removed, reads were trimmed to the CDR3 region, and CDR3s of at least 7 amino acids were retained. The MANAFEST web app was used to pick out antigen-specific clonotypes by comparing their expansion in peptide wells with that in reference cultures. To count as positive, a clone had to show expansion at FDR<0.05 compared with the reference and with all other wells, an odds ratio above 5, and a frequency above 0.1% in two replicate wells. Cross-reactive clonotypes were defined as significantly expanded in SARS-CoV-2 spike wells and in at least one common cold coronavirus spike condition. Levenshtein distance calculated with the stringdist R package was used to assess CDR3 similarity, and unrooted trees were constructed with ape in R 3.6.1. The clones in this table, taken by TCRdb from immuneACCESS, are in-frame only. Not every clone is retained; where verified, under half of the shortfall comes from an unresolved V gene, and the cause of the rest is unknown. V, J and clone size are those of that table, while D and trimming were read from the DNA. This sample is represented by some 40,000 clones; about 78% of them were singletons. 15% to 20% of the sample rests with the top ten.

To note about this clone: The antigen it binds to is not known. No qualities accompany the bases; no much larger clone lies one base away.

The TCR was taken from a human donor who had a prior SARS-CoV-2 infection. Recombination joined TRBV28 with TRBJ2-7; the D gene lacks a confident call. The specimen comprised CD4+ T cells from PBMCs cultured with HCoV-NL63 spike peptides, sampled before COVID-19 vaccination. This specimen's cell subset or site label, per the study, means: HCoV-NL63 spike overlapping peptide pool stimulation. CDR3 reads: CASGTWGEQYF. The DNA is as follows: TGTGCCAGCGGAACCTGGGGCGAGCAGTACTTC.